The 13 T cell receptor beta chains listed next were all sequenced from one sample in a study of beta chain features in type 1 diabetes. The isolated RNA, all of it, was reverse transcribed, so expressed TCRB transcripts were what got sequenced. Using immunoSEQ multiplex PCR, the repertoire was profiled, and TCRdb retains in-frame clones only, with some absent. The sample lists tens of thousands of clones, about 64% occurring once. Sequenced material: Tregs from blood. The receptors come from a woman aged 25 to 45 in good health.

In this sample, this clone turned up a few times. The rearrangement links TRBV29-1 to TRBJ1-1, with 11 bases identical to TRBD1. After removal of 7 bases from V and 1 base from J, the junction contained 2 bases not matched to a gene. Germline CDR1 and CDR2: SQVTM and ANQGSEA. The CDR3 is made up of 13 amino acids. In nucleotides, the CDR3 is TGCAGCGCCGGGACAGGGGGGAACACTGAAGCTTTCTTT. Translation: CSAGTGGNTEAFF.

V is TRBV2 and J is TRBJ1-1, with D maybe TRBD1 (6 bases). V shed 3 bases and J shed 2 bases, with 7 bases lying between them. The CDR3 runs 13 residues. The germline gives CDR1 SNHLY, CDR2 FYNNEI. CDR3 residues: CASSDRGNTEAFF. The DNA for the CDR3 is TGTGCCAGCAGTGACAGGGGCAACACTGAAGCTTTCTTT.

Regarding this clone: The sample contains more than one DNA sequence encoding this CDR3. The chain joins TRBV18 to TRBJ1-5; D may be TRBD1 (6 bases). The CDR3 is 15 residues long. Germline CDR1 KGHSH, CDR2 LQKENI. V shed 3 bases and J shed 5 bases, with 14 bases lying between them. The CDR3 is CASSPGQGQDQPQHF. CDR3 nucleotides: TGTGCCAGCTCACCGGGACAAGGGCAAGATCAGCCCCAGCATTTT.

The chain joins TRBV30 to TRBJ2-5; 7 nucleotides align to TRBD2. Per the germline V gene, CDR1 is GTSNPN and CDR2 is SVGIG (reference sequence). The V segment lost 0 bases and the J segment 5 bases; nucleotides outside the gene matches: 6. The CDR3 sequence is 14 residues long. CDR3 DNA sequence: TGTGCCTGGAGTGTGCTGGGAGGGCGGGAGACCCAGTACTTC. Its translation: CAWSVLGGRETQYF.

The chain recombines TRBV4-3 with TRBJ1-5; D gene unclear. Germline CDR1 reads LGHNA; CDR2 reads YSLEER. V lost 0 bases to trimming and J lost 9 bases, with 15 bases between them. This CDR3 comprises 15 residues. The CDR3 DNA follows: TGCGCCAGCAGCCAAGATTTAGCCGTCGGTGTGCCCCAGCATTTT. It encodes CASSQDLAVGVPQHF.

The chain combines TRBV11-2 with TRBJ2-7; D possibly corresponds to TRBD1 (5 bases). This CDR3 has 12 residues. The germline V gene encodes CDR1 SGHAT and CDR2 FQNNGV. The germline V and J ends were trimmed by 6 bases and 7 bases, with 13 bases remaining between them. The CDR3, as DNA: TGTGCCAGCAGACAGGAGTTCGGGGAGCAGTACTTC. Its translation: CASRQEFGEQYF.

The rearrangement uses TRBV4-2 and TRBJ2-1; 15 nucleotides match TRBD2. The CDR3 has 20 residues. V was pared by 0 bases and J by 4 bases, with 10 bases of the junction left unmatched. The germline gives CDR1 LGHNA, CDR2 YNFKEQ. CDR3: CASSQEGTSGRIGAYNEQFF. For the CDR3, the DNA is TGTGCCAGCAGCCAAGAAGGGACTAGCGGGAGGATCGGGGCTTACAATGAGCAGTTCTTC.

The chain is built from TRBV2 and TRBJ2-1, with D tentatively TRBD1 (6 bases). Trimming removed 6 bases at V and 4 bases at J, with 28 bases between. This CDR3 region has 19 residues. Germline V gene lookup returns CDR1 SNHLY and CDR2 FYNNEI. The CDR3 sequence: CASSATGNGAPTIYNEQFF. CDR3 bases: TGTGCCAGCAGCGCAACAGGGAACGGGGCTCCTACAATATACAATGAGCAGTTCTTC.

The chain is built from TRBV27 and TRBJ1-1, with 9 bases aligning to TRBD1. With V trimmed by 5 bases and J by 2 bases, 3 bases remained unmatched. The V gene's germline CDR1 is MNHEY and CDR2 SMNVEV (reference sequence). The CDR3 has 14 amino acids. The CDR3 coding sequence is TGTGCCAGCAGTGAGGGACAGGGAAACACTGAAGCTTTCTTT. Protein: CASSEGQGNTEAFF.

The chain employs TRBV5-4 and TRBJ2-1; TRBD1 matches at 12 bases. The length of the CDR3 is 15 residues. Per the germline V gene, CDR1 is SGHNT and CDR2 is YYREEE (reference sequence). J was trimmed by 6 bases and V by 6 bases; bases with no gene match: 7. CDR3 loop: CASTPVGQGANEQFF. In DNA form, the CDR3 reads TGTGCCAGCACCCCGGTGGGACAGGGGGCCAATGAGCAGTTCTTC.

The gene calls are TRBV7-2 and TRBJ1-1; a possible D gene is TRBD1 (6 bases). CDR1 is SGHTA, CDR2 FQGNSA, per germline. Deletions cut 0 bases from V and 4 bases from J, with 12 bases between. This CDR3 is built from 15 residues. The CDR3 reads CASSLAVAGATEAFF. The CDR3 nucleotides read TGTGCCAGCAGCTTAGCGGTGGCAGGGGCCACTGAAGCTTTCTTT. Full variable domain (outside the CDR3, taken from reference TRBV7-2 and TRBJ1-1): GAGVSQSPSNKVTEKGKDVELRCDPISGHTALYWYRQSLGQGLEFLIYFQGNSAPDKSGLPSDRFSAERTGGSVSTLTIQRTQQEDSAVYLCASSLAVAGATEAFFGQGTRLTVV.

V gene TRBV6-5 combines with J gene TRBJ1-1, with D perhaps matching TRBD1 (6 bases). The V gene lost 7 bases and the J gene lost 1 base, with 13 bases spanning the gap. In germline, CDR1 is MNHEY, CDR2 SVGAGI. The CDR3 consists of 14 residues. The CDR3 nucleotides are TGTGCCAGCAAGCCGACAGGCGAGAACACTGAAGCTTTCTTT. Amino acids: CASKPTGENTEAFF.

This clone occurred a few times. The gene calls are TRBV29-1 and TRBJ2-7, with TRBD1 as a possible D gene (6 bases). CDR1 is SQVTM and CDR2 is ANQGSEA in the germline V gene. The V end was cut by 6 bases, the J end by 7 bases, with 19 bases between. This CDR3 spans 13 amino acids. The CDR3 coding sequence is TGCAGCGTCGCTGCAGGGGCGCAAAGGGAGCAGTACTTC. Translation gives CSVAAGAQREQYF.